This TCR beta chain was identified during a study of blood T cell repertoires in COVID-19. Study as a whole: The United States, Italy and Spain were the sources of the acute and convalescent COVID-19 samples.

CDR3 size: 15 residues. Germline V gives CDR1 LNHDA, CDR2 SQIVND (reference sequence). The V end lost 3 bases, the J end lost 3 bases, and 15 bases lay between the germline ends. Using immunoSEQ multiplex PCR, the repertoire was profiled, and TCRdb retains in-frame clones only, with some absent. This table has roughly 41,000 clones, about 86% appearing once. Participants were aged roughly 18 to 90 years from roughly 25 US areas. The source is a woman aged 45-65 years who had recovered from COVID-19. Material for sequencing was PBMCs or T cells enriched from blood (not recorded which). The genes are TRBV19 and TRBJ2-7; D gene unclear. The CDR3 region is CASSIVKSIIYEQYF. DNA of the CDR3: TGTGCCAGTAGTATCGTAAAGAGTATTATCTACGAGCAGTACTTC.